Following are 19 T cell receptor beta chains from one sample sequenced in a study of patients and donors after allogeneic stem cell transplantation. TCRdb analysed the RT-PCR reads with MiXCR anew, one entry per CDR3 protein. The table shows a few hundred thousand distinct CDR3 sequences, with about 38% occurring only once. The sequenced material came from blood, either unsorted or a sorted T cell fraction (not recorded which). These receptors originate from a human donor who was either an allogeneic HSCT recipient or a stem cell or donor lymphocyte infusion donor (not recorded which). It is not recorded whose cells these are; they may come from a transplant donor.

The CDR3 DNA reads TGTGCCAGCAGCTTAACGTCCTCTGGAAACACCATATATTTT. It codes for CASSLTSSGNTIYF. The rearrangement uses TRBV7-2 and TRBJ1-3; D remains unclear. CDR3 length: 14 amino acids. In germline, CDR1 is SGHTA, CDR2 FQGNSA. V lost 2 bases, J lost 0 bases, and 5 bases lay in between.

The CDR3 DNA sequence: TGTGCCAGCAGTCGCCGAAACGGGGAGCTGTTTTTT. It encodes CASSRRNGELFF. The chain is built from TRBV27 and TRBJ2-2, with unresolved D. Germline-derived CDR1 and CDR2 are MNHEY and SMNVEV (reference sequence). V gave up 5 bases and J gave up 7 bases, with 8 bases separating them. This CDR3 is 12 amino acids long.

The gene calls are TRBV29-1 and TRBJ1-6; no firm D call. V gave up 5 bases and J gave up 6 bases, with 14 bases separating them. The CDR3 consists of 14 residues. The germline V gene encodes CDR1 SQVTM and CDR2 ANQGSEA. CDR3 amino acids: CSVRKGGGNSPLHF. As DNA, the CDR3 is TGCAGCGTTCGGAAGGGTGGTGGTAATTCACCCCTCCACTTT.

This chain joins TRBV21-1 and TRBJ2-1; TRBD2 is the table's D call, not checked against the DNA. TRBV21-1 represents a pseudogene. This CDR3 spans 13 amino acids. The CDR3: CASSSGPYNEQFF. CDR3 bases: TGTGCCAGCAGCTCGGGCCCTTACAATGAGCAGTTCTTC.

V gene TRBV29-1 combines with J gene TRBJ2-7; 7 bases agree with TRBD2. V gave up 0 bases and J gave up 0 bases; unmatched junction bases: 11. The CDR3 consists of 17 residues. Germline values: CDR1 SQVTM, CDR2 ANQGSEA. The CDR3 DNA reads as TGCAGCGTTGAAGATCCGTGGGGGGGGGGATCCTCCTACGAGCAGTACTTC. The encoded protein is CSVEDPWGGGSSYEQYF.

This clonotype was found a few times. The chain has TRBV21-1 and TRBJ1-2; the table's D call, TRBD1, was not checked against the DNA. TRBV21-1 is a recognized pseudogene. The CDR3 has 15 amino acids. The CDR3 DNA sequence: TGTGCCAGCAGCCCCCCACGACAGGGGGCTAAAGGCTACACCTTC. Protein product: CASSPPRQGAKGYTF.

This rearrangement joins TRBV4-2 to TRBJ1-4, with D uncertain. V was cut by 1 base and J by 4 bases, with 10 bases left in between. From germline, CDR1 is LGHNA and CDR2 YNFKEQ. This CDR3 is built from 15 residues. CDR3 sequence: CASSQVGQRNEKLFF. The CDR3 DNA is TGTGCCAGCAGCCAAGTAGGGCAGCGTAATGAAAAACTGTTTTTT.

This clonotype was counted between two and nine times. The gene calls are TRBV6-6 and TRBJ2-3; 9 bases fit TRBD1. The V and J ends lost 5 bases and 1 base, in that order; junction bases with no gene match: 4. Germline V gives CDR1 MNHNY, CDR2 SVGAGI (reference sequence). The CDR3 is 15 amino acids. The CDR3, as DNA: TGTGCCAGCAGTAACAGGGGGCTTGGCACAGATACGCAGTATTTT. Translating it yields CASSNRGLGTDTQYF.

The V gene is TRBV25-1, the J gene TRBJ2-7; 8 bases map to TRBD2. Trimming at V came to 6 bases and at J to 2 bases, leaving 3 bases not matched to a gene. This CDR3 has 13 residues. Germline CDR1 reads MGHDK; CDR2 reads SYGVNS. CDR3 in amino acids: CASSGGATYEQYF. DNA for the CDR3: TGTGCCAGCAGCGGGGGGGCTACCTACGAGCAGTACTTC.

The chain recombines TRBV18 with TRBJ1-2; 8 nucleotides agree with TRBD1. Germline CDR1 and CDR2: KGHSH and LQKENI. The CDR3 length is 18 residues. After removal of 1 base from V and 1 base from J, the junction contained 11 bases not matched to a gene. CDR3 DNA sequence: TGTGCCAGCTCACCACGGGGACAGGAAACTTCTTTTAACTATGGCTACACCTTC. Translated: CASSPRGQETSFNYGYTF.

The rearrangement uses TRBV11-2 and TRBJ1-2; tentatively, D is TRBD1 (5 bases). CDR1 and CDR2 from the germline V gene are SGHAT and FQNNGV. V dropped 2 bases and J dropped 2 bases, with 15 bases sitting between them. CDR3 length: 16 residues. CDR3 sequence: CASSLRGQGANYGYTF. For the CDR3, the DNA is TGTGCCAGCAGCTTAAGAGGGCAGGGAGCGAACTATGGCTACACCTTC.

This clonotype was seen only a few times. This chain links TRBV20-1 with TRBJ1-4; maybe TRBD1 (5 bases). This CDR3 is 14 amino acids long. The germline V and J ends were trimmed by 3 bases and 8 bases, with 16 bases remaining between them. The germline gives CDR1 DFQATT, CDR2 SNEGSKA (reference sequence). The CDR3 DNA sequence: TGCAGTGCTAGGGTGTCGCAGGGAGGGGAAAAACTGTTTTTT. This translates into CSARVSQGGEKLFF.

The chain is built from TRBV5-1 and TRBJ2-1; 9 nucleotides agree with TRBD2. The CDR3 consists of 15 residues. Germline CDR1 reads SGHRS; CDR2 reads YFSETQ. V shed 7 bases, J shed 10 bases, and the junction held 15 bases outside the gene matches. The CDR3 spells CASQELPSGVSEQFF. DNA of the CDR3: TGCGCCAGCCAAGAACTCCCTAGCGGGGTTAGCGAGCAGTTCTTC.

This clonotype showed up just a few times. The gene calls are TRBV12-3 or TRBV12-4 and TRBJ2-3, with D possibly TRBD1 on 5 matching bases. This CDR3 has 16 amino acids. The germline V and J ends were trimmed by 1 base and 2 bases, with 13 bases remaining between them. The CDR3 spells CASSLDQDILTDTQYF. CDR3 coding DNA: TGTGCCAGCAGTTTAGACCAGGACATTCTCACAGATACGCAGTATTTT.

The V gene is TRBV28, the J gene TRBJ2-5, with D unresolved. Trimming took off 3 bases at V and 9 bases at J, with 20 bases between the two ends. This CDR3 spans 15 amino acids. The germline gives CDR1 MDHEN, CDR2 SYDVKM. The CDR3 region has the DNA TGTGCCAGCAGTTTGCCAGACCGCAAGGTGGCGGCCCAGTACTTC. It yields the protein CASSLPDRKVAAQYF. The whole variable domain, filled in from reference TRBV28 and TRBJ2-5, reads DVKVTQSSRYLVKRTGEKVFLECVQDMDHENMFWYRQDPGLGLRLIYFSYDVKMKEKGDIPEGYSVSREKKERFSLILESASTNQTSMYLCASSLPDRKVAAQYFGPGTRLLVL.

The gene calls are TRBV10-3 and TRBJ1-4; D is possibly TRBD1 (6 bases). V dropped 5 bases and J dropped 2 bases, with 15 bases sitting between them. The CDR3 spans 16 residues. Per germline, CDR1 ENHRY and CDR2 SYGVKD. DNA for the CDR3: TGTGCCATCAGTACAGGGTGGACTGCGACTAATGAAAAACTGTTTTTT. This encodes CAISTGWTATNEKLFF.

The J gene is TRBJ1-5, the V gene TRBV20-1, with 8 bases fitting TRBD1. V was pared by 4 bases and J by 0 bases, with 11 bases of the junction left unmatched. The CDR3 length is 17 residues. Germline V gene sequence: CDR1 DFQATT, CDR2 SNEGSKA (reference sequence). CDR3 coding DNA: TGCAGTGCTACTCGTTTGGGACAGGCCCTTAGCAATCAGCCCCAGCATTTT. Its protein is CSATRLGQALSNQPQHF.

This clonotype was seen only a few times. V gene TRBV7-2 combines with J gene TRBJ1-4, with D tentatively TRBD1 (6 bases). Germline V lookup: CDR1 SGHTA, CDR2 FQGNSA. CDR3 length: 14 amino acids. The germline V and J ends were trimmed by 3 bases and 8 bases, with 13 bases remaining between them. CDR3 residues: CASSFTGRGEKLFF. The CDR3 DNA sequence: TGTGCCAGCAGCTTCACAGGGAGAGGCGAAAAACTGTTTTTT.

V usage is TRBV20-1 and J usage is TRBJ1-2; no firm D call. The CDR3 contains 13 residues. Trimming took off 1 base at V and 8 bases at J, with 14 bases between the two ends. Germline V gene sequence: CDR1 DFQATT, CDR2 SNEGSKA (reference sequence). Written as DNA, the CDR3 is TGCAGTGCTAGAGTCCAGACGGGCGCAGGCTACACCTTC. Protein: CSARVQTGAGYTF.